This T cell receptor beta chain was found in a study of blood T cell repertoires in COVID-19. TCRdb's copy holds only in-frame clones and misses some; the assay was immunoSEQ multiplex PCR. The sample lists some 85,000 clones, approximately 80% occurring once. The CDR3 is made up of 15 amino acids. Germline CDR1 reads MDHEN; CDR2 reads SYDVKM. V lost 8 bases, J lost 1 base, and 5 bases stayed unmatched. The clonotype originates from a man in his sixties or seventies with COVID-19, enrolled during active disease. Sequencing was carried out using peripheral blood. The V gene is TRBV28, the J gene TRBJ1-1; 12 positions agree with TRBD1. CDR3 coding DNA: TGTGCCAGCCCACCGGGACAGGGGGCGAACACTGAAGCTTTCTTT. Translated, it gives CASPPGQGANTEAFF. The whole variable domain, filled in from reference TRBV28 and TRBJ1-1, reads DVKVTQSSRYLVKRTGEKVFLECVQDMDHENMFWYRQDPGLGLRLIYFSYDVKMKEKGDIPEGYSVSREKKERFSLILESASTNQTSMYLCASPPGQGANTEAFFGQGTRLTVV.